This record concerns one TCR beta chain sequence. Its specificity is not known. Repertoires were generated with immunoSEQ multiplex PCR, while TCRdb's copy carries only in-frame clones and drops some. This table has fewer than 400,000 clones, 74% appearing once. These data are taken from a study of shared clonotypes between healthy human individuals. At the level of the study: The study used three CD4 naive, three CD4 memory, two CD8 naive and one CD8 memory plate per donor.

Points from the study as a whole: Naive CD4 clonotypes were shared across a handful of donors at approximately 5.3%.

The CDR3 is 17 amino acids. Germline CDR1 and CDR2: MNHEY and SMNVEV (reference sequence). With 6 bases clipped from V and 7 bases from J, the junction kept 16 bases outside the gene matches. The chain is built from TRBV27 and TRBJ2-2; 8 nucleotides line up with TRBD2. The sequencing input was memory CD4+ T cells sorted from blood. As to subset: CD45RA-negative fraction. The sequence was obtained from a man younger than 40 in good health. DNA of the CDR3: TGTGCCAGCAGGTTCAAAGCGGGGGCCTCATACATCGGGGAGCTGTTTTTT. This encodes CASRFKAGASYIGELFF.